One sample yielded the 15 T cell receptor beta chains listed below, sequenced in a study of response to subunit inactivated influenza vaccine. TCRdb itself ran the RT-PCR reads through MiXCR, one entry per CDR3 protein. The repertoire includes approximately 530,000 distinct CDR3 sequences, less than 8% of them detected once, and 13% sits in the top ten. Sample: PBMCs from blood, taken 23 to 25 months after vaccination. The origin of the receptors is a man in his fifties or sixties who received an inactivated influenza vaccine.

J is TRBJ2-1 and V is TRBV11-1; a possible D gene is TRBD2 (6 bases). Germline V gene lookup returns CDR1 SGHAT and CDR2 FQDESV (reference sequence). The germline V and J ends were trimmed by 5 bases and 0 bases, with 17 bases remaining between them. The CDR3 loop spans 17 amino acids. Here the CDR3 reads CASSIRPGLSSYNEQFF. The CDR3 nucleotides are TGTGCCAGCAGCATACGTCCGGGACTCAGCTCCTACAATGAGCAGTTCTTC. Complete variable domain (other parts from reference TRBV11-1 and TRBJ2-1): EAEVAQSPRYKITEKSQAVAFWCDPISGHATLYWYRQILGQGPELLVQFQDESVVDDSQLPKDRFSAERLKGVDSTLKIQPAELGDSAMYLCASSIRPGLSSYNEQFFGPGTRLTVL.

The chain employs TRBV9 and TRBJ2-3; 12 bases match TRBD2. V dropped 3 bases and J dropped 6; count of bases not matched to a gene: 11. CDR3 length: 17 residues. CDR1 SGDLS and CDR2 YYNGEE come from the germline V gene. CDR3 in amino acids: CASSETSGGPLGDTQYF. In DNA form, the CDR3 reads TGTGCCAGCAGCGAGACTAGCGGGGGCCCCTTAGGCGATACGCAGTATTTT.

The genes are TRBV12-3 or TRBV12-4 and TRBJ1-5; 7 bases agree with TRBD1. V was pared by 6 bases and J by 5 bases, with 7 bases of the junction left unmatched. There are 14 residues in the CDR3. The chain's CDR3 is CASRRGQLDQPQHF. DNA for the CDR3: TGTGCCAGCAGACGGGGACAGCTAGATCAGCCCCAGCATTTT.

This clonotype appeared many times. V gene TRBV3-1 combines with J gene TRBJ1-6, with 7 bases identical to TRBD1. J lost 6 bases, V lost 7 bases, and 6 bases had no gene match. Germline CDR1 and CDR2: LGHDT and YNNKEL (reference sequence). This CDR3 is built from 14 residues. CDR3 DNA: TGTGCCAGCACCGACAGGGCCTCTAATTCACCCCTCCACTTT. Translation gives CASTDRASNSPLHF.

The chain employs TRBV20-1 and TRBJ1-1, with 7 bases fitting TRBD1. The length of the CDR3 is 14 residues. The germline V gene has CDR1 DFQATT and CDR2 SNEGSKA (reference sequence). The V gene end was trimmed by 2 bases and the J gene end by 5 bases; junction bases not matched to a gene: 8. CDR3 region: CSARRGLGYTEAFF. As DNA, the CDR3 is TGCAGTGCTAGAAGGGGGCTGGGATATACTGAAGCTTTCTTT.

This clonotype was observed many times. The chain links TRBV12-3 or TRBV12-4 to TRBJ2-2, with TRBD1 as a possible D gene (7 bases). Trimming removed 3 bases from V and 5 bases from J, with 16 bases in between. The CDR3 extends over 16 amino acids. The CDR3 DNA follows: TGTGCCAGCAGTTTCTTGGAGGGGGCAGGTACCGGGGAGCTGTTTTTT. Residues: CASSFLEGAGTGELFF.

This clonotype has more than one count but fewer than ten. This rearrangement joins TRBV7-8 to TRBJ1-2; a weak D match, TRBD1 (6 bases). CDR3 length: 14 amino acids. V shed 9 bases and J shed 4 bases, with 18 bases lying between them. Germline CDR1 and CDR2: SGHVS and FQNEAQ. The DNA for the CDR3 is TGTGCCAGTGGGTTGAGGACAGCCTCCTATGGCTACACCTTC. Its translation: CASGLRTASYGYTF.

This chain links TRBV11-2 with TRBJ2-3, with 8 bases lining up with TRBD2. V shed 4 bases and J 8 bases; nucleotides not matched to a gene: 23. Looked up from germline, CDR1 is SGHAT and CDR2 is FQNNGV. This CDR3 contains 19 residues. The CDR3 sequence: CASSSASGGADFRRGTQYF. CDR3 nucleotide sequence: TGTGCCAGCAGCTCCGCTTCCGGGGGGGCCGATTTCAGGCGCGGTACGCAGTATTTT.

As concerns this clonotype: A much larger clone lies a single base off, so this may be a read error. A read error is likely, as this CDR3 ends without the conserved phenylalanine or tryptophan. The chain couples TRBV5-1 to TRBJ2-1; TRBD1 aligns across 9 bases. The ends lost 7 bases at V and 4 bases at J; junction bases unmatched: 0. The CDR3 totals 12 residues. Per germline, CDR1 SGHRS and CDR2 YFSETQ. CDR3 nucleotide sequence: TGCGCCAGCGGGACAGGGTACAATGAGCAGTTCTCC. Residues: CASGTGYNEQFS.

This clonotype was observed a few times. The chain joins TRBV7-2 to TRBJ1-5; no reliable D call. V lost 1 base and J 4 bases, leaving 5 bases between the germline ends. The CDR3 totals 13 residues. CDR1 SGHTA and CDR2 FQGNSA come from the germline V gene. The CDR3 bases are TGTGCCAGCAGCTTAGTTGTGAATCAGCCCCAGCATTTT. It codes for CASSLVVNQPQHF.

This clonotype was seen repeatedly, ten times or more. CDR3 residues: CSANGVLGSYNSPLHF. For the CDR3, the DNA is TGCAGTGCGAACGGGGTCCTCGGTTCCTATAATTCACCCCTCCACTTT. The chain combines TRBV20-1 with TRBJ1-6, with unresolved D. V was clipped by 6 bases and J by 1 base, with 16 bases between them. The germline V gene encodes CDR1 DFQATT and CDR2 SNEGSKA (reference sequence). The CDR3 loop spans 16 amino acids.

V is TRBV7-2 and J is TRBJ1-2; unclear D gene. Trimming stripped 5 bases from V and 4 bases from J, with 11 bases between. This CDR3 has 13 residues. Germline-derived CDR1 and CDR2 are SGHTA and FQGNSA. The CDR3 region has the DNA TGTGCCAGCAGCGTGGACGGAGCCTATGGCTACACCTTC. Its translation: CASSVDGAYGYTF.

This clonotype was detected ten times or more. The V call is TRBV29-1, the J call TRBJ1-4; 9 nucleotides agree with TRBD1. Germline CDR1 and CDR2: SQVTM and ANQGSEA. CDR3 length equals 12 residues. The V segment lost 6 bases and the J segment 7 bases; nucleotides outside the gene matches: 3. This chain's CDR3 is CSVGTGSEKLFF. In DNA, the CDR3 is TGCAGCGTAGGGACAGGGAGTGAAAAACTGTTTTTT.

This clonotype turned up a few times. The rearrangement joins TRBV29-1 to TRBJ2-1; D gene uncertain. V lost 6 bases to trimming and J lost 1 base, with 10 bases between them. The CDR3 extends over 13 amino acids. Germline V gene lookup returns CDR1 SQVTM and CDR2 ANQGSEA. The DNA of the CDR3 is TGCAGCGTCCGGAGTGCATCCTACAATGAGCAGTTCTTC. This sequence encodes CSVRSASYNEQFF.

This chain joins TRBV5-1 and TRBJ2-7; possible D gene TRBD1, 5 bases. The CDR3 sequence is 16 residues long. V was pared by 4 bases and J by 4 bases, with 21 bases between. From germline, CDR1 is SGHRS and CDR2 YFSETQ. DNA for the CDR3: TGCGCCAGCAGCCCGTTCGGGCAGGGAAAGTTTTACGAGCAGTACTTC. Translating it yields CASSPFGQGKFYEQYF.